This T cell receptor beta chain was identified during a study of tumor-infiltrating lymphocytes in oesophageal squamous cell carcinoma. Each CDR3 protein gets one entry after TCRdb re-called the PCR reads with MiXCR. The sample carries about 7,100 distinct CDR3 sequences, approximately 14% recorded once. The CDR3 is 13 amino acids. The chain carries TRBV12-3 or TRBV12-4 and TRBJ1-2; TRBD1 might be the D (5 bases). The origin of this receptor is a male donor with esophageal squamous cell carcinoma. Sequences were obtained from blood. CDR3 protein: CAISLTGDCGYTF. CDR3 DNA: TGTGCGATCAGTTTGACCGGGGACTGTGGCTACACCTTC.